The rows below give T cell receptor beta chains drawn from one sample of a study of shared clonotypes between healthy human individuals. Assay used: immunoSEQ multiplex PCR; TCRdb lists only in-frame clones, some missing. The repertoire holds a few million clones, with approximately 93% as singletons. The specimen was naive CD4+ T cells from PBMCs. These TCRs come from a man younger than 35 in good health. Some clones in this sample may be carry-over from other donors' samples. The CDR3 runs from the conserved cysteine through the conserved F or W. Each record gives: clone size, V gene, J gene, D gene, CDR3 DNA, CDR3 protein. D genes are given only for firm matches. Some rows have no size entry. The others give once, few or many, or a class for an expanded clone.

clone_size: NA
v_call: TRBV2
j_call: TRBJ2-2
d_call: NA
cdr3_nt: TGTGCCAGCAGTGAACGAGGCAGCGCCACCGGGGAGCTGTTTTTT
cdr3_aa: CASSERGSATGELFF

clone_size: NA
v_call: TRBV2
j_call: TRBJ1-5
d_call: NA
cdr3_nt: TGTGCCAGCAGTGGATTCCCCGTCGGAGGCAATCAGCCCCAGCATTTT
cdr3_aa: CASSGFPVGGNQPQHF

clone_size: NA
v_call: TRBV5-5
j_call: TRBJ2-2
d_call: NA
cdr3_nt: TGTGCCAGCAGCTTTCTCCAGGGCGGCACCGGGGAGCTGTTTTTT
cdr3_aa: CASSFLQGGTGELFF

clone_size: NA
v_call: TRBV18
j_call: TRBJ2-3
d_call: TRBD2
cdr3_nt: TGTGCCAGCTCAGCACTAGCGGAGCCCACAGATACGCAGTATTTT
cdr3_aa: CASSALAEPTDTQYF

clone_size: few
v_call: TRBV6-6
j_call: TRBJ1-5
d_call: NA
cdr3_nt: TGTGCCAGCAGTCAATGGAATCAGCCCCAGCATTTT
cdr3_aa: CASSQWNQPQHF

clone_size: NA
v_call: TRBV19
j_call: TRBJ1-5
d_call: TRBD1
cdr3_nt: TGTGCCAGTAGTACTTTACCGGGACAGGGGAATCAGCCCCAGCATTTT
cdr3_aa: CASSTLPGQGNQPQHF

clone_size: NA
v_call: TRBV2
j_call: TRBJ1-6
d_call: NA
cdr3_nt: TGTGCCTCCTCCGGGGACTTCAATTCACCCCTCCACTTT
cdr3_aa: CASSGDFNSPLHF

clone_size: NA
v_call: TRBV7-2
j_call: TRBJ2-1
d_call: TRBD2
cdr3_nt: TGTGCCAGCAGCTTAGCCCCCGGACTAGCGGGAGGACCAGGTCGCAATGAGCAGTTCTTC
cdr3_aa: CASSLAPGLAGGPGRNEQFF

clone_size: NA
v_call: TRBV10-3
j_call: TRBJ2-1
d_call: NA
cdr3_nt: TGTGCCAGTACCGGGGGTGTGGGATCTCTCTACAATGAGCAGTTCTTC
cdr3_aa: CASTGGVGSLYNEQFF

clone_size: NA
v_call: TRBV6-1
j_call: TRBJ2-2
d_call: TRBD1
cdr3_nt: TGTGCCAGCAGGGGACAGGGGTCAGCCGGGGAGCTGTTTTTT
cdr3_aa: CASRGQGSAGELFF

clone_size: NA
v_call: TRBV18
j_call: TRBJ1-3
d_call: NA
cdr3_nt: TGTGCCAGCTCATCCAGCCGGACGGACTCCTCTGGAAACACCATATATTTT
cdr3_aa: CASSSSRTDSSGNTIYF

clone_size: NA
v_call: TRBV5-1
j_call: TRBJ2-3
d_call: TRBD2
cdr3_nt: TGCGCCAGCAGCCCCCCTCGGACTAGCGGAAGCACAGATACGCAGTATTTT
cdr3_aa: CASSPPRTSGSTDTQYF

clone_size: NA
v_call: TRBV5-6
j_call: TRBJ2-7
d_call: NA
cdr3_nt: TGTGCCAGCAGCTTGGGTTTGAGCTCCTACGAGCAGTACTTC
cdr3_aa: CASSLGLSSYEQYF

clone_size: NA
v_call: TRBV6-1
j_call: TRBJ2-7
d_call: TRBD2
cdr3_nt: TGTGCCAGCAGCCGGGACCGCGGGGGCTCCTACGAGCAGTACTTC
cdr3_aa: CASSRDRGGSYEQYF

clone_size: NA
v_call: TRBV12-5
j_call: TRBJ1-1
d_call: NA
cdr3_nt: TGTGCTAGTGGTTTGAAGGACCTCCCCGGCACTGAAGCTTTCTTT
cdr3_aa: CASGLKDLPGTEAFF

clone_size: NA
v_call: TRBV10-3
j_call: TRBJ1-1
d_call: NA
cdr3_nt: TGTGCCATCAGTGAGGGAGAGGGTGAAGCTTTCTTT
cdr3_aa: CAISEGEGEAFF

clone_size: NA
v_call: TRBV20-1
j_call: TRBJ2-7
d_call: NA
cdr3_nt: TGCAGTGCTAGAGACAGGAGCGAGCAGTACTTC
cdr3_aa: CSARDRSEQYF

clone_size: NA
v_call: TRBV7-3
j_call: TRBJ2-3
d_call: NA
cdr3_nt: TGTGCCAGCAGCCGCCTGGGTACAGATACGCAGTATTTT
cdr3_aa: CASSRLGTDTQYF

clone_size: NA
v_call: TRBV7-9
j_call: TRBJ1-2
d_call: TRBD1
cdr3_nt: TGTGCCAGCAGCTTAGGGACAGGGGGAATAGGCTATGGCTACACCTTC
cdr3_aa: CASSLGTGGIGYGYTF

clone_size: NA
v_call: TRBV6-5
j_call: TRBJ1-1
d_call: NA
cdr3_nt: TGTGCCAGCAGTTACTCGACCCGGGCAGACACTGAAGCTTTCTTT
cdr3_aa: CASSYSTRADTEAFF

clone_size: NA
v_call: TRBV4-1
j_call: TRBJ1-2
d_call: TRBD1
cdr3_nt: TGCGCCAGCAGCGCAGGGGGAGGCTATGGCTACACCTTC
cdr3_aa: CASSAGGGYGYTF

clone_size: once
v_call: TRBV7-2
j_call: TRBJ2-5
d_call: TRBD1
cdr3_nt: TGTGCCAGCAGCTCGAACAGGGGGCGGGAAGAGACCCAGTACTTC
cdr3_aa: CASSSNRGREETQYF

clone_size: NA
v_call: TRBV10-1
j_call: TRBJ2-2
d_call: NA
cdr3_nt: TGCGCCAGCAATCCCCAGGGAGGCGGCACCGGGGAGCTGTTTTTT
cdr3_aa: CASNPQGGGTGELFF

clone_size: NA
v_call: TRBV7-3
j_call: TRBJ1-1
d_call: NA
cdr3_nt: TGTGCCAGCAGCTTAAGGTCGGGTTTGGAAGCTTTCTTT
cdr3_aa: CASSLRSGLEAFF

clone_size: NA
v_call: TRBV7-9
j_call: TRBJ1-2
d_call: TRBD1
cdr3_nt: TGTGCCAGCAGCTGGAGGGACAGGGGAATAGATGGCTACACCTTC
cdr3_aa: CASSWRDRGIDGYTF

clone_size: NA
v_call: TRBV7-9
j_call: TRBJ2-1
d_call: NA
cdr3_nt: TGTGCCAGCAGCTCACCCGGGACTGGTTACAATGAGCAGTTCTTC
cdr3_aa: CASSSPGTGYNEQFF

clone_size: NA
v_call: TRBV19
j_call: TRBJ2-3
d_call: TRBD1
cdr3_nt: TGTGCCAGTAGCCCGGGACAGAGGTCTTGGGATACGCAGTATTTT
cdr3_aa: CASSPGQRSWDTQYF

clone_size: once
v_call: TRBV5-1
j_call: TRBJ2-7
d_call: NA
cdr3_nt: TGCGCCAGCAGCTTTCCAGGACGGTCCTACGAGCAGTACTTC
cdr3_aa: CASSFPGRSYEQYF